Listed below are T cell receptor beta chains from one sample, sequenced in a study of cytomegalovirus exposure and HLA in healthy donors. TCRdb's copy holds only in-frame clones and misses some; the assay was immunoSEQ multiplex PCR. The sample lists about 190,000 clones, roughly 80% occurring once. Sequenced material: PBMCs. Receptor source: a man between 35 and 55 years old in good health and CMV-seropositive. Both conserved end residues are part of each CDR3. The D gene is left open where the match is weak. Not every row has a clone size; where given, it reads once, few, many or a size class.

clone_size,v_call,j_call,d_call,cdr3_nt,cdr3_aa
.,TRBV18,TRBJ1-2,.,TGTGCCAGCTCACCTTCAGGACAGTTCATTCAGGGCTACACCTTC,CASSPSGQFIQGYTF
.,TRBV2,TRBJ2-1,TRBD1,TGTGCCAGCGAACCGGGACAGGGGGCGGATGAGCAGTTCTTC,CASEPGQGADEQFF
.,TRBV30,TRBJ2-3,.,TGTGCCTGTTACAGTAGCACAGATACGCAGTATTTT,CACYSSTDTQYF
few,TRBV5-1,TRBJ2-5,TRBD2,TGCGCCAGCAGCCCGATAGCGGGCCAAGAGACCCAGTACTTC,CASSPIAGQETQYF
.,TRBV19,TRBJ2-3,TRBD2,TGTGCCGGTAGTATAGGTCCTAGCGGGGGAACAAATACGCAGTATTTT,CAGSIGPSGGTNTQYF
.,TRBV5-1,TRBJ2-2,TRBD2,TGCGCCAGCAGTCACAACGGGGGGGCCGGGGAGCTGTTTTTT,CASSHNGGAGELFF
.,TRBV25-1,TRBJ2-7,TRBD1,TGTGCCAGCAGATTAACCACAGGGGGGCAGTACTTC,CASRLTTGGQYF
.,TRBV19,TRBJ2-7,TRBD1,TGTGCCAGTAGTATGAAGGACAGGGGGCTACGAGGCGAGCAGTACTTC,CASSMKDRGLRGEQYF
.,TRBV5-5,TRBJ2-5,.,TGTGCCAGCAGCTTTGGGGGGAAACAAGAGACCCAGTACTTC,CASSFGGKQETQYF
.,TRBV9,TRBJ1-1,.,TGTGCCAGCAGCGCGGCTCGACAGGCGAACACTGAAGCTTTCTTT,CASSAARQANTEAFF
.,TRBV30,TRBJ1-1,TRBD1,TGTGCCTGGAGTGTATGGCAGGGGGGCGCTGAAGCTTTCTTT,CAWSVWQGGAEAFF
few,TRBV6-1,TRBJ2-7,TRBD1,TGTGCCAGCAGCCTGGGACAGGAGTACGAGCAGTACTTC,CASSLGQEYEQYF
.,TRBV30,TRBJ1-1,.,TGTGCCTGGAGTGTACAGGGGAACACTGAAGCTTTCTTT,CAWSVQGNTEAFF
.,TRBV6-1,TRBJ2-2,.,TGTGCCAGCAGTGAAGGCCCCCCGGGTGGCGGGGAGCTGTTTTTT,CASSEGPPGGGELFF
.,TRBV29-1,TRBJ2-5,.,TGCAGCGTTGAATGGGCCCCTTCCGAAAGCGGGACCCAGTACTTC,CSVEWAPSESGTQYF
.,TRBV2,TRBJ1-1,TRBD1,TGTGCCAGCAGTCCGAATCAGGGGGCAGGTGAAGCTTTCTTT,CASSPNQGAGEAFF
.,TRBV7-8,TRBJ1-3,.,TGTGCCAGCAGCTTAGGGGACATGATCATTGGAAACACCATATATTTT,CASSLGDMIIGNTIYF
.,TRBV4-2,TRBJ1-5,.,TGTGCCAGCGGCCAAGCCCCAGGGAATAGCAATCAGCCCCAGCATTTT,CASGQAPGNSNQPQHF
.,TRBV18,TRBJ2-5,.,TGTGCCAGCTCACCGACTAGACCGGCTGAGACCCAGTACTTC,CASSPTRPAETQYF
.,TRBV7-9,TRBJ1-1,.,TGTGCCAGCAGCTTAGCGCTGGCGGGTCCGAACACTGAAGCTTTCTTT,CASSLALAGPNTEAFF
once,TRBV29-1,TRBJ1-3,.,TGCAGCGTTGGACACCTCAACGGAAACACCATATATTTT,CSVGHLNGNTIYF
.,TRBV7-9,TRBJ1-1,TRBD1,TGTGCCAGCAGCTTAGAAGGGGGCAGGGACGCTTTCTTT,CASSLEGGRDAFF
.,TRBV6-6,TRBJ2-7,TRBD1,TGTGCCAGCAGTTCCGGGACAGGCGTATCCTACGAGCAGTACTTC,CASSSGTGVSYEQYF
.,TRBV4-2,TRBJ1-3,.,TGTGCCAGCAGCCAGGGAGCGGTGGCCGGAAACACCATATATTTT,CASSQGAVAGNTIYF
once,TRBV30,TRBJ2-3,.,TGTGCCTGGAGCGGGGTCTGGGCAGATACGCAGTATTTT,CAWSGVWADTQYF
.,TRBV27,TRBJ2-7,TRBD1,TGTGCCAGCAGAACAGGGGGCCCCCTCTACGAGCAGTACTTC,CASRTGGPLYEQYF
.,TRBV13,TRBJ1-3,.,TGTGCCAGCAGCTTAGGCGGCAGGGCAACTGGAAACACCATATATTTT,CASSLGGRATGNTIYF
.,TRBV7-2,TRBJ2-1,TRBD2,TGTGCCAGCAGCTTCCGCGGGGGGCCCTACAATGAGCAGTTCTTC,CASSFRGGPYNEQFF
once,TRBV11-3,TRBJ2-7,.,TGTGCCAGCAGCTTAGGTCTCGACCCTCGAGAGGACGAGCAGTACTTC,CASSLGLDPREDEQYF
.,TRBV7-9,TRBJ1-2,.,TGTTCCAGCAGCTCGACGGTGGAGGGCTACACCTTC,CSSSSTVEGYTF
once,TRBV2,TRBJ1-4,TRBD1,TGTGCCAGCACATGGACAGGGGGTATGAATGAAAAACTGTTTTTT,CASTWTGGMNEKLFF
few,TRBV5-6,TRBJ1-1,.,TGTGCCAGCAGCTTGGGAGTGGGCAGGGAAGCTTTCTTT,CASSLGVGREAFF
few,TRBV13,TRBJ2-1,TRBD2,TGTGCCAGCAGTCGGGCCAGCGGGGGGTGGAACAATGAGCAGTTCTTC,CASSRASGGWNNEQFF
.,TRBV6-5,TRBJ1-1,TRBD1,TGTGCCAGCAGTTACGGACAGGGGGCCTCTGAAGCTTTCTTT,CASSYGQGASEAFF
.,TRBV19,TRBJ2-7,TRBD1,TGTGCCAGTAGTTACAGGGGTGGGTACGAGCAGTACTTC,CASSYRGGYEQYF
.,TRBV9,TRBJ2-5,TRBD1,TGTGCCAGCAGCGGAGGACTCCGGGACAGCCAAGAGACCCAGTACTTC,CASSGGLRDSQETQYF
.,TRBV5-1,TRBJ2-7,.,TGCGCCAGCAGCTTGGCTTCGACCGGGTTCAACGAGCAGTACTTC,CASSLASTGFNEQYF
once,TRBV6-5,TRBJ1-2,.,TGTGCCAGCAGCTCAACAGGAGTCTATGGCTACACCTTC,CASSSTGVYGYTF
.,TRBV10-3,TRBJ2-5,.,TGTGCCATCAGTGAGTGGGAGAGGACTAAAGAGACCCAGTACTTC,CAISEWERTKETQYF
.,TRBV7-9,TRBJ1-1,.,TGTGCCAGCAGCTTAGGGGGCGCCGGCGAAGCTTTCTTT,CASSLGGAGEAFF
.,TRBV7-6,TRBJ2-5,TRBD2,TGTGCCAGCAGCAGTAGCGGGGGGCCCCAAGAGACCCAGTACTTC,CASSSSGGPQETQYF
.,TRBV7-6,TRBJ2-1,.,TGTGCCAGCAGCTTAGAGGGCAGGGGGGCCCTTAATGAGCAGTTCTTC,CASSLEGRGALNEQFF
few,TRBV25-1,TRBJ1-6,.,TGTGCCAGCCGGCGGGGAACGGATTCACCCCTCCACTTT,CASRRGTDSPLHF
.,TRBV7-6,TRBJ2-7,TRBD1,TGTGCCAGCAGCGTAACAGGGGCCGACTACGAGCAGTACTTC,CASSVTGADYEQYF
.,TRBV15,TRBJ1-2,.,TGTGCCACCAGCAGGGACGGGATTGCGGTTAGCTATGGCTACACCTTC,CATSRDGIAVSYGYTF
once,TRBV4-1,TRBJ1-1,TRBD1,TGCGCCAGCAGCCCGACAGGGGGTACTGAAGCTTTCTTT,CASSPTGGTEAFF
.,TRBV4-3,TRBJ2-7,TRBD2,TGCGCCAGCAGCCAAGATTACGTAGGAGCGGGGGACCCCTACGAGCAGTACTTC,CASSQDYVGAGDPYEQYF
.,TRBV28,TRBJ2-5,.,TGTGCCAGCCGAGGACAGTACCAAGAGACCCAGTACTTC,CASRGQYQETQYF
.,TRBV18,TRBJ1-1,TRBD1,TGTGCCAGCTCACCACTGGGGACAGGGGGGAACACTGAAGCTTTCTTT,CASSPLGTGGNTEAFF
.,TRBV4-1,TRBJ2-7,.,TGCGCCAGCAGCCAATCCCGGGGAGCCTACGAGCAGTACTTC,CASSQSRGAYEQYF